This paragraph covers one T cell receptor beta chain sequence. This CDR3 has 15 amino acids. The germline CDR1 and CDR2 sequences are LNHDA and SQIVND (reference sequence). V lost 4 bases and J 0 bases, leaving 11 bases between the germline ends. Per the authors' pipeline: Researchers report that nucleated cell counts were estimated from reference gene primer amplification. Sequencing used immunoSEQ multiplex PCR; TCRdb keeps in-frame clones, though not all of them. The DNA gave D and trimming, while V, J and clone size come from that table. The table lists about 140,000 clones, around 73% of them singletons. This sample is drawn from a study of blood T cell repertoires in COVID-19. Donors in Cohort 3 counted as recovered after two negative PCRs, clearance, or symptom resolution.

The sequenced sample consisted of PBMCs or T cells enriched from blood (not recorded which). The origin of this receptor is a woman in her fifties or sixties who had recovered from COVID-19. This sequence joins TRBV19 and TRBJ2-3; the D gene is possibly TRBD1 (7 bases). Here the CDR3 DNA reads TGTGCCAGTAGTACGGGGGACAGTAGCACAGATACGCAGTATTTT. Translating gives CASSTGDSSTDTQYF.